The 10 T cell receptor beta chains in this list originate from one sample, sequenced in a study of identical twins (dated by TCRdb to 2016 to 2018). Receptors were amplified or captured by 5' RACE. Sequencer: Illumina HiSeq 2000. Using fastp at Q25 and MiXCR, TCRdb reprocessed the public reads and kept productive beta chains. CDR3 protein sequences are deduplicated, and each keeps its most common genes and DNA. The table for this sample lists roughly 570,000 distinct CDR3 sequences; 9.5% to 10% of them were counted only once. The ten largest clones take up around 3.1% of the sample. The data were also submitted as part of a second study, on yellow fever vaccine responses in identical twins.

The sample was PBMCs. The receptors originated from a woman aged 18-29 years in good health.

This clonotype has ten or more counts. The rearrangement joins TRBV4-3 to TRBJ1-3, with D unclear. The germline V gene has CDR1 LGHNA and CDR2 YSLEER. Deletions cut 0 bases from V and 2 bases from J, with 11 bases between. The CDR3 has 16 amino acids. The CDR3 reads CASSQDSVQAGNTIYF. CDR3 DNA: TGCGCCAGCAGCCAAGATAGCGTCCAGGCTGGAAACACCATATATTTT.

The chain uses TRBV6-1 and TRBJ2-7; a weak D match, TRBD2 (7 bases). CDR1 and CDR2 (germline): MNHNS, SASEGT. V shed 6 bases and J shed 1 base, with 19 bases lying between them. This CDR3 has 16 residues. In DNA, the CDR3 is TGTGCCAGCAGCCGCTTAGGGGGGGAGAGGTCCTACGAGCAGTACTTC. Residues: CASSRLGGERSYEQYF.

This chain uses TRBV7-3 with TRBJ2-1, with 7 positions matching TRBD2. The CDR3 is 15 residues long. The germline CDR1 and CDR2 sequences are SGHTA and FQGTGA. Trimming cost V 3 bases and J 2 bases; bases outside gene matches: 4. The CDR3 region has the DNA TGTGCCAGCAGCTTTCGGGGGGTTCCCTACAATGAGCAGTTCTTC. The encoded protein is CASSFRGVPYNEQFF.

This clonotype was observed a few times. The rearrangement links TRBV6-2 or TRBV6-3 to TRBJ2-7, with TRBD1 matching over 7 bases. The V and J ends lost 8 bases and 2 bases, in that order; junction bases with no gene match: 15. The germline V gene encodes CDR1 MNHEY and CDR2 SVGEGT. The CDR3 runs to 16 residues. The CDR3 region has the DNA TGTGCCAGCTTCAACCCAGGGGGTCCCAATACCTACGAGCAGTACTTC. The encoded protein is CASFNPGGPNTYEQYF.

At least ten counts were recorded for this clonotype. The rearrangement joins TRBV9 to TRBJ2-1, with TRBD2 matching over 12 bases. The CDR3 loop spans 17 amino acids. The germline gives CDR1 SGDLS, CDR2 YYNGEE. After removal of 0 bases from V and 4 bases from J, the junction contained 5 bases not matched to a gene. CDR3 nucleotides: TGTGCCAGCAGCGTAGGGGGAGGGACTAGCGGGTACAATGAGCAGTTCTTC. It is translated as CASSVGGGTSGYNEQFF.

DNA for the CDR3: TGTGCCAGCAGGCCGGGACAGGGGGCTGAGCAGTTCTTC. Translating it yields CASRPGQGAEQFF. This chain uses TRBV6-1 with TRBJ2-1; TRBD1 aligns across 12 bases. Losses at the gene ends were 6 bases for V and 9 bases for J; bases not matched to a gene: 3. Germline CDR1 reads MNHNS; CDR2 reads SASEGT. This CDR3 has 13 amino acids.

The chain joins TRBV10-3 to TRBJ2-3; 8 bases are shared with TRBD2. Trimming at V came to 6 bases and at J to 2 bases, leaving 7 bases not matched to a gene. CDR1 is ENHRY and CDR2 is SYGVKD in the germline V gene. The CDR3 contains 15 residues. The CDR3 bases are TGTGCCATCAGGAAACTAGCGGTAATCACAGATACGCAGTATTTT. Amino acids: CAIRKLAVITDTQYF.

This clonotype was detected only a few times. This sequence joins TRBV20-1 and TRBJ2-2; D remains unclear. Per the germline V gene, CDR1 is DFQATT and CDR2 is SNEGSKA (reference sequence). Between the trimmed V and J ends, which lost 0 bases and 6 bases, there was a span of 14 bases. The CDR3 sequence is 15 residues long. The CDR3 is CSARDGKEMAGELFF. For the CDR3, the DNA is TGCAGTGCTAGAGACGGCAAGGAGATGGCCGGGGAGCTGTTTTTT.

This clonotype was detected many times. The chain recombines TRBV5-1 with TRBJ2-3; D may be TRBD1 (5 bases). Trimming took off 3 bases at V and 3 bases at J, with 14 bases between the two ends. The CDR3 has 15 residues. Germline V lookup: CDR1 SGHRS, CDR2 YFSETQ. CDR3 coding DNA: TGCGCCAGCAGCTCCCAGGGAATCCGAACAGATACGCAGTATTTT. Protein: CASSSQGIRTDTQYF.

The chain is built from TRBV4-2 and TRBJ1-6; 9 nucleotides match TRBD1. This CDR3 comprises 16 residues. Germline lookup yields CDR1 LGHNA and CDR2 YNFKEQ. V lost 3 bases, J lost 5 bases, and 5 bases stayed unmatched. The DNA for the CDR3 is TGTGCCAGCAGCCAGCAGGACAGGGGAAATAATTCACCCCTCCACTTT. It translates to CASSQQDRGNNSPLHF.